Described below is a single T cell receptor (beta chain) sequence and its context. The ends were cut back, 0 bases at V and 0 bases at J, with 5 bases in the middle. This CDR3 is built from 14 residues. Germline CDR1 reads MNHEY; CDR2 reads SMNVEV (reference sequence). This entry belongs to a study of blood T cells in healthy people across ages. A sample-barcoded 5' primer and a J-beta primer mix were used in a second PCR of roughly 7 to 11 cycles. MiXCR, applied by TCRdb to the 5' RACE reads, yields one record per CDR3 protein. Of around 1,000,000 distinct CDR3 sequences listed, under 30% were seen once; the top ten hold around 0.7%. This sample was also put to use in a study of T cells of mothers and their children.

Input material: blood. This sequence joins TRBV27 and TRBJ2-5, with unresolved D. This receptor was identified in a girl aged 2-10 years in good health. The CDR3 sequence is CASSLSRNQETQYF. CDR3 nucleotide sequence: TGTGCCAGCAGTTTATCACGGAACCAAGAGACCCAGTACTTC.